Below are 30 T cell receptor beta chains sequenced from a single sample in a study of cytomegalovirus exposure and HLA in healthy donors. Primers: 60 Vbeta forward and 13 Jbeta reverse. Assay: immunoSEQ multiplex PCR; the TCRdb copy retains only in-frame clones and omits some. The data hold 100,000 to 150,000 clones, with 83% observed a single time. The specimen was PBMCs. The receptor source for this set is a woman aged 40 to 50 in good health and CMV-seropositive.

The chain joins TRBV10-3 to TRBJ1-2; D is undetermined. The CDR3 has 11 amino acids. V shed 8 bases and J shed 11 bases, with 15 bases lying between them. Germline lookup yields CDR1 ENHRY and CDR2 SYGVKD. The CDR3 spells CAIVGSSGYTF. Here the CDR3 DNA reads TGTGCCATCGTAGGGAGCTCTGGTTACACCTTC.

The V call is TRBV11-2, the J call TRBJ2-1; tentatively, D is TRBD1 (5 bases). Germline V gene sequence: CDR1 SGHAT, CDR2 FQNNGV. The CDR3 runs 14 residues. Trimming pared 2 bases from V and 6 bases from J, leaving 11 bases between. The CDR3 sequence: CASSLYQGFNEQFF. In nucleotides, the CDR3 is TGTGCCAGCAGCTTATATCAGGGCTTCAATGAGCAGTTCTTC.

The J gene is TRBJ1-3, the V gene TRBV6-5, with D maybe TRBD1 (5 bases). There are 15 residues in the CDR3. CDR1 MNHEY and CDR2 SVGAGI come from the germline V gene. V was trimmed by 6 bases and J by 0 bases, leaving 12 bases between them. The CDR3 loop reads CASRPGSFSGNTIYF. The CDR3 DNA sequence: TGTGCCAGCAGGCCAGGGTCTTTCTCTGGAAACACCATATATTTT.

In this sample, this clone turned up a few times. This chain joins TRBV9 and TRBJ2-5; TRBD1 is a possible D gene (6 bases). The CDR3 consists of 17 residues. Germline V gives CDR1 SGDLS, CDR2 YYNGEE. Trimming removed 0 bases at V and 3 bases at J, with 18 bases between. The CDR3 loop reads CASSVDEGQGIKETQYF. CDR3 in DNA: TGTGCCAGCAGCGTAGATGAGGGACAAGGAATCAAAGAGACCCAGTACTTC.

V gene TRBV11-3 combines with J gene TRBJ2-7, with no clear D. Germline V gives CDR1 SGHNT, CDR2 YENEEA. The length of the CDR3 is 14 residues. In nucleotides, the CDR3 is TGTGGATATCTTAATACTTTCCACTATGGGGAGCAGTACTTC. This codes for CGYLNTFHYGEQYF.

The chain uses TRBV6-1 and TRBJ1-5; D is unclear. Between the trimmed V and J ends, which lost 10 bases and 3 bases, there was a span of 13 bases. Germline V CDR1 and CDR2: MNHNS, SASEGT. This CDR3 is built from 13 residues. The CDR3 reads CAIANGLNQPQHF. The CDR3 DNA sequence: TGTGCCATCGCAAACGGTCTCAATCAGCCCCAGCATTTT.

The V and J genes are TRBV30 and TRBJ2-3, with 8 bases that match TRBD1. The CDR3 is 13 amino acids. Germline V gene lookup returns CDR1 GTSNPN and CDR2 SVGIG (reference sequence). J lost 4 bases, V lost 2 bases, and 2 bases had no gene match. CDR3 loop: CAWSPRGPDTQYF. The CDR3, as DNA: TGTGCCTGGAGTCCCAGGGGGCCAGATACGCAGTATTTT.

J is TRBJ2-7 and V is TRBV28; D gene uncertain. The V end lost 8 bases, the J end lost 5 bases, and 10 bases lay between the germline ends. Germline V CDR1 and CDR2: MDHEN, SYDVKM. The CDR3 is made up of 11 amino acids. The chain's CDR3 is CASSVRDEQYF. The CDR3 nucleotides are TGTGCCAGCTCGGTGAGAGACGAGCAGTACTTC.

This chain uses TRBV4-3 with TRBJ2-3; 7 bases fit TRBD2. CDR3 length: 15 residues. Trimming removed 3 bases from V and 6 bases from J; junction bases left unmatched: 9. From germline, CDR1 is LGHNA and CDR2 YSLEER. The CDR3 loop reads CASSHESAGFDTQYF. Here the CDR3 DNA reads TGCGCCAGCAGCCACGAATCAGCGGGATTTGATACGCAGTATTTT.

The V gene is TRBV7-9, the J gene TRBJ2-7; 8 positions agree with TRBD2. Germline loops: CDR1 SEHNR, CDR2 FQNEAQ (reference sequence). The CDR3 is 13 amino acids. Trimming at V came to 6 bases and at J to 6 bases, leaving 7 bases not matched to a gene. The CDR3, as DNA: TGTGCCAGCAGTCCCGGACTAGCTGGCGAGCAGTACTTC. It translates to CASSPGLAGEQYF.

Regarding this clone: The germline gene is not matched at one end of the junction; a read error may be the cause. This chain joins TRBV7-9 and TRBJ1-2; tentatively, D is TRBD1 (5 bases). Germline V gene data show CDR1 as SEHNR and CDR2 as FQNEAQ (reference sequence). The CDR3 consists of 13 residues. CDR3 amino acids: CSSSLETDYGYTF. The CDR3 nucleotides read TGTTCCAGCAGCTTAGAGACAGACTATGGCTACACCTTC.

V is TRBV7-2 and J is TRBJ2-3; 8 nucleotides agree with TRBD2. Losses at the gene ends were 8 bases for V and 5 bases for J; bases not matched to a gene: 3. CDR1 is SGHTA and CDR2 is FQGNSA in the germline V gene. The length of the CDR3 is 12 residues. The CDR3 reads CASREGGDTQYF. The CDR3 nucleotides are TGTGCCAGCCGGGAGGGCGGAGATACGCAGTATTTT.

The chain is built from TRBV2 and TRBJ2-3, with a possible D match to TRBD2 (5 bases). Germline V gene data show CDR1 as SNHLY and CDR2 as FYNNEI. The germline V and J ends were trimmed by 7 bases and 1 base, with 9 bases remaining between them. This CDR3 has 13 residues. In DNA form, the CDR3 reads TGTGCCAGCACTTTGCGGGGCACAGATACGCAGTATTTT. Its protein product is CASTLRGTDTQYF. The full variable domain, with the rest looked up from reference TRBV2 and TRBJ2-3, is EPEVTQTPSHQVTQMGQEVILRCVPISNHLYFYWYRQILGQKVEFLVSFYNNEISEKSEIFDDQFSVERPDGSNFTLKIRSTKLEDSAMYFCASTLRGTDTQYFGPGTRLTVL.

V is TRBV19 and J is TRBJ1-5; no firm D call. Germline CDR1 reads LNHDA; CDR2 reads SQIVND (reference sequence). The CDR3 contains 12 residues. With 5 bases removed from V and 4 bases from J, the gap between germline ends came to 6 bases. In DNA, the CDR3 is TGTGCCAGTAGTCCGGGAAATCAGCCCCAGCATTTT. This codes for CASSPGNQPQHF.

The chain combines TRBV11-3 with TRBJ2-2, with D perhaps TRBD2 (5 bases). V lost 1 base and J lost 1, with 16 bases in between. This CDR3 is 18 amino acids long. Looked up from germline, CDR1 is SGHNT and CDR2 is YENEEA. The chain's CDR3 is CASSLGKWLGGNTGELFF. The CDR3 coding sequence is TGTGCCAGCAGCTTAGGGAAGTGGCTAGGAGGGAACACCGGGGAGCTGTTTTTT.

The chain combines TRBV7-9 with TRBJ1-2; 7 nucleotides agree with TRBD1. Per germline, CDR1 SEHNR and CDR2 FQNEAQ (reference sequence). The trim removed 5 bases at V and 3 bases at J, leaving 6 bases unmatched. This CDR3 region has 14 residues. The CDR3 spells CASSIQGWDYGYTF. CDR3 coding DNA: TGTGCCAGCAGCATACAGGGGTGGGACTATGGCTACACCTTC.

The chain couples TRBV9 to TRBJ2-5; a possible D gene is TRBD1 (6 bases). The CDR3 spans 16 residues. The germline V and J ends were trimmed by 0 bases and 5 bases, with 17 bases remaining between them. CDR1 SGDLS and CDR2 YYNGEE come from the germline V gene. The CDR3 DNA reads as TGTGCCAGCAGCGTAGGACTACAGGGTAGATCGGAGACCCAGTACTTC. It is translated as CASSVGLQGRSETQYF.

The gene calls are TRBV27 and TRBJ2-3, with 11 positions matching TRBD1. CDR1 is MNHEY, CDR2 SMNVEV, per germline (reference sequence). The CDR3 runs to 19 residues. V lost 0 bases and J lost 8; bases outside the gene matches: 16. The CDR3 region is CASSLSMSGTGGSIATQYF. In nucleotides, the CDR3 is TGTGCCAGCAGTTTATCGATGAGCGGGACAGGGGGATCGATTGCTACGCAGTATTTT.

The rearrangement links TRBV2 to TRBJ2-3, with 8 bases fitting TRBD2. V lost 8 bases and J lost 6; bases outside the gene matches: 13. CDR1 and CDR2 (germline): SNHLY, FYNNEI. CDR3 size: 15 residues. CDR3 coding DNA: TGTGCCAGCCCCCAACAGCGGGAGTATCGGGATACGCAGTATTTT. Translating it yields CASPQQREYRDTQYF.

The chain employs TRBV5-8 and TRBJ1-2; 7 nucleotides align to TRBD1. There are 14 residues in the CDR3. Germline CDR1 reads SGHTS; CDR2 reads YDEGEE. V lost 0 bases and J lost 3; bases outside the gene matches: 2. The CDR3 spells CASSLGDSDYGYTF. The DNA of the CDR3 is TGTGCCAGCAGCTTGGGGGACAGTGACTATGGCTACACCTTC.

DNA for the CDR3: TGTGCCAGCAGACGACAGGGTAATGAAAAACTGTTTTTT. As protein: CASRRQGNEKLFF. The rearrangement joins TRBV6-5 to TRBJ1-4; 7 nucleotides line up with TRBD1. The CDR3 runs 13 residues. Trimming at V came to 6 bases and at J to 4 bases, leaving 2 bases not matched to a gene. Germline CDR1 MNHEY, CDR2 SVGAGI.

This chain's CDR3 is CASSPRGGGFRNEKLFF. CDR3 nucleotide sequence: TGTGCCAGCAGCCCACGAGGGGGGGGGTTCAGGAATGAAAAACTGTTTTTT. This rearrangement joins TRBV9 to TRBJ1-4; a weak D match, TRBD1 (6 bases). Trimming pared 4 bases from V and 5 bases from J, leaving 21 bases between. The length of the CDR3 is 17 residues. Germline-derived CDR1 and CDR2 are SGDLS and YYNGEE.

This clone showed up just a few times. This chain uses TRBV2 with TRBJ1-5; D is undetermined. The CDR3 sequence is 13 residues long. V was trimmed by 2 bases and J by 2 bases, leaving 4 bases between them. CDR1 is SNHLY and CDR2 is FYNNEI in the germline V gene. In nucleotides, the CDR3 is TGTGCCAGCAGTGAACAGGGCAATCAGCCCCAGCATTTT. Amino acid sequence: CASSEQGNQPQHF.

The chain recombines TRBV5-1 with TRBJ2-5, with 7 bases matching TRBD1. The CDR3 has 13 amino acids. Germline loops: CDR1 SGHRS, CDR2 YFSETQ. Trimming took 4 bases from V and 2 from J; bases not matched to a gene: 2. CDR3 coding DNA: TGCGCCAGCAGCCGGGACAGTCAAGAGACCCAGTACTTC. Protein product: CASSRDSQETQYF.

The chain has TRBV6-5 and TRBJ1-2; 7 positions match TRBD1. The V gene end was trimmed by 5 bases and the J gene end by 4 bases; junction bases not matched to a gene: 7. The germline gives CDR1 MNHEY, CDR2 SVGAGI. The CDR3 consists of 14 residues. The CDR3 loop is CASSTPGQPYGYTF. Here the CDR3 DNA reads TGTGCCAGCAGTACACCGGGACAGCCCTATGGCTACACCTTC.

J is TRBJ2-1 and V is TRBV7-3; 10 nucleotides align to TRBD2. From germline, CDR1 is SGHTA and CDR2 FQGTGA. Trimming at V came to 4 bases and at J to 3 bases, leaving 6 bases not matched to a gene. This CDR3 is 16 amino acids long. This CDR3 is CASSSQLAGLYNEQFF. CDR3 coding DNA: TGTGCCAGCAGCTCACAACTAGCGGGGCTCTACAATGAGCAGTTCTTC.

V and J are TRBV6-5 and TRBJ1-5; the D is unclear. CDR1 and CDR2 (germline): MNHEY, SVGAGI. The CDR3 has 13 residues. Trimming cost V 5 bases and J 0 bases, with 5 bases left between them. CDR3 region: CASSEGSNQPQHF. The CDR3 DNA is TGTGCCAGCAGTGAGGGTAGCAATCAGCCCCAGCATTTT.

The CDR3 region has the DNA TGTGCCAGCAGAACAGGGGGCGGAAACACCATATATTTT. It specifies CASRTGGGNTIYF. This sequence joins TRBV6-5 and TRBJ1-3, with 9 bases identical to TRBD1. The germline V gene encodes CDR1 MNHEY and CDR2 SVGAGI. The V gene end was trimmed by 6 bases and the J gene end by 4 bases; junction bases not matched to a gene: 1. CDR3 length: 13 residues.

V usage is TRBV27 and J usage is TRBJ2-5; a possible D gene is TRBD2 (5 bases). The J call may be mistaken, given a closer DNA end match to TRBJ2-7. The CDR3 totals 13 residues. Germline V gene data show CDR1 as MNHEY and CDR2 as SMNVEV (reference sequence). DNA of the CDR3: TGTGCCAGCAGGCCTCTAGCTTCCTACGAGCAGTACTTC. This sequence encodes CASRPLASYEQYF.

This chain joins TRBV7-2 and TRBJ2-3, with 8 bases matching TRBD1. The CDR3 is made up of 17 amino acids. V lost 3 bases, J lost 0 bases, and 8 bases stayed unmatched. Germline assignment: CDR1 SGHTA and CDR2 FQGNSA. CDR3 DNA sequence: TGTGCCAGCAGCTTTGATGGACAGGGTGGTAGCACAGATACGCAGTATTTT. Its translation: CASSFDGQGGSTDTQYF.